This TCR beta chain was sequenced in a study of blood T cell repertoires in COVID-19. Overall study context: The United States, Italy and Spain were the sources of the acute and convalescent COVID-19 samples.

The CDR3 runs to 13 residues. Trimming left V 4 bases short and J 8 bases short, with 14 bases between. Germline V lookup: CDR1 SGHTA, CDR2 FQGNSA. Original handling: Amplification with reference gene primers provided the estimates of nucleated cell counts. Method: immunoSEQ multiplex PCR; TCRdb's copy keeps in-frame clones and lacks some. V, J and clone size reflect that table, while D and trimming were determined from the DNA. The data show under 250,000 clones, with about 80% seen just once and more than 2% held by the top ten. This chain links TRBV7-2 with TRBJ1-1; D call uncertain. Sequencing was performed on peripheral blood. The source of this sequence is a woman aged 60-75 years with acute or convalescent COVID-19. CDR3 bases: TGTGCCAGCAGCTCTCCCTCCGGGGTGGAAGCTTTCTTT. Translating gives CASSSPSGVEAFF.